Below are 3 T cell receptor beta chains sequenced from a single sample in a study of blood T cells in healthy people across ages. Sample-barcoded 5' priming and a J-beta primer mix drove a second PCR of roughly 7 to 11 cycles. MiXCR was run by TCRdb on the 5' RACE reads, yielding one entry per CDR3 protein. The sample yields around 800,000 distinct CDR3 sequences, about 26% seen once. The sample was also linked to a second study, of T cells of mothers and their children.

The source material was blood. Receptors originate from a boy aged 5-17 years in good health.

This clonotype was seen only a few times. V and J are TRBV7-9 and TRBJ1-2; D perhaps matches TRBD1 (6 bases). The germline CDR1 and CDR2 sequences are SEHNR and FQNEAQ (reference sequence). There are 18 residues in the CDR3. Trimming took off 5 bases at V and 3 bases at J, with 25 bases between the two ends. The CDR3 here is CASSTSGGGPRYHYGYTF. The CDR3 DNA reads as TGTGCCAGCAGCACAAGTGGGGGGGGCCCAAGGTACCACTATGGCTACACCTTC.

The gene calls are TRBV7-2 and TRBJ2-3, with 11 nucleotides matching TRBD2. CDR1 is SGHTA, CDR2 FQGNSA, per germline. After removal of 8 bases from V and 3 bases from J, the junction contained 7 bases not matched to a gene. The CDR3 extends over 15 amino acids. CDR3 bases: TGTGCCAGCGGCACCCGACTAGCGGGAACAGATACGCAGTATTTT. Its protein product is CASGTRLAGTDTQYF.

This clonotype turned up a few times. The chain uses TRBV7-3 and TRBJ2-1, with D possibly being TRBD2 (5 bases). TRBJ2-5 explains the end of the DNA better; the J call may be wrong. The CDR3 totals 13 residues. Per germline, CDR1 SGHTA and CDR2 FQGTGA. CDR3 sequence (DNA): TGTGCCAGCAGCGCGGGTGTGTTGGAGACCCAGTACTTC. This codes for CASSAGVLETQYF.